The 16 T cell receptor beta chains reported below all come from one sample, sequenced in a study of cytomegalovirus exposure and HLA in healthy donors. The PCR employed 60 Vbeta primers together with 13 Jbeta primers. TCRdb's table, derived via immunoSEQ multiplex PCR, lists solely in-frame clones and lacks some. The top ten clones hold less than 1.1% of a sample with about 190,000 clones, over 60% of them seen once. Sequenced input: PBMCs. These receptor sequences come from a woman between 40 and 55 years old in good health and CMV-seronegative.

The V and J genes are TRBV7-3 and TRBJ1-2; tentatively, D is TRBD1 (6 bases). CDR3 size: 13 residues. V lost 6 bases to trimming and J lost 5 bases, with 13 bases between them. The germline V gene has CDR1 SGHTA and CDR2 FQGTGA. CDR3 residues: CASSLNQGYGYTF. The DNA of the CDR3 is TGTGCCAGCAGTTTGAACCAGGGGTATGGCTACACCTTC.

The chain is built from TRBV4-3 and TRBJ1-2, with 7 bases aligning to TRBD1. V shed 0 bases and J 6 bases; nucleotides not matched to a gene: 10. The CDR3 contains 16 residues. The V gene's germline CDR1 is LGHNA and CDR2 YSLEER. CDR3 residues: CASSQEQASRGDGYTF. As DNA, the CDR3 is TGCGCCAGCAGCCAAGAACAAGCAAGCAGGGGGGATGGCTACACCTTC.

V gene TRBV9 combines with J gene TRBJ2-5; weak D call: TRBD2 (5 bases). V was cut by 2 bases and J by 2 bases, with 10 bases left in between. Germline V lookup: CDR1 SGDLS, CDR2 YYNGEE. The CDR3 extends over 14 amino acids. CDR3 nucleotide sequence: TGTGCCAGCAGCGTCGCCCCGGGGCAAGAGACCCAGTACTTC. Translation gives CASSVAPGQETQYF. Full variable domain (missing parts from reference TRBV9 and TRBJ2-5): DSGVTQTPKHLITATGQRVTLRCSPRSGDLSVYWYQQSLDQGLQFLIQYYNGEERAKGNILERFSAQQFPDLHSELNLSSLELGDSALYFCASSVAPGQETQYFGPGTRLLVL.

This sequence joins TRBV2 and TRBJ1-1; no clear D. Germline V gene data show CDR1 as SNHLY and CDR2 as FYNNEI. There are 12 residues in the CDR3. Trimming took off 3 bases at V and 4 bases at J, with 6 bases between the two ends. The CDR3 spells CASSEAGTEAFF. CDR3 DNA: TGTGCCAGCAGTGAGGCAGGCACTGAAGCTTTCTTT.

The chain employs TRBV4-3 and TRBJ1-3; TRBD1 aligns across 7 bases. V dropped 4 bases and J dropped 0; count of bases not matched to a gene: 6. The CDR3 covers 16 residues. CDR1 is LGHNA and CDR2 is YSLEER in the germline V gene. The CDR3 protein is CASSPRQGISGNTIYF. The CDR3, as DNA: TGCGCCAGCAGCCCCCGACAGGGAATCTCTGGAAACACCATATATTTT.

The chain joins TRBV7-9 to TRBJ2-1, with 11 bases lining up with TRBD2. Trimming removed 5 bases from V and 8 bases from J; junction bases left unmatched: 14. The V gene's germline CDR1 is SEHNR and CDR2 FQNEAQ (reference sequence). The CDR3 has 17 amino acids. For the CDR3, the DNA is TGTGCCAGCAGCCCCTACGTGTCTAGCGGGAGGTTGGATGAGCAGTTCTTC. The encoded protein is CASSPYVSSGRLDEQFF.

The V and J genes are TRBV19 and TRBJ2-1; 8 nucleotides align to TRBD2. V was clipped by 2 bases and J by 6 bases; unmatched bases: 6. The V gene's germline CDR1 is LNHDA and CDR2 SQIVND (reference sequence). This CDR3 has 15 residues. The CDR3 DNA is TGTGCCAGTAGTATACCAAGCGGGAGTCGCAATGAGCAGTTCTTC. Residues: CASSIPSGSRNEQFF.

DNA of the CDR3: TGTGCCAGTACCTTCTCGGGGTCCAAGGAAGAGCAGTTCTTC. It is translated as CASTFSGSKEEQFF. The chain carries TRBV19 and TRBJ2-1, with TRBD2 as a possible D gene (5 bases). Germline V gene lookup returns CDR1 LNHDA and CDR2 SQIVND (reference sequence). Trimming left V 7 bases short and J 10 bases short, with 20 bases between. CDR3 length: 14 amino acids.

This chain uses TRBV9 with TRBJ2-6, with a weak D call TRBD2 (5 bases). Deletions cut 3 bases from V and 1 base from J, with 8 bases between. The CDR3 totals 15 residues. CDR1 SGDLS and CDR2 YYNGEE come from the germline V gene. The CDR3 nucleotides are TGTGCCAGCAGCGCAACTAGTTCTGGGGCCAACGTCCTGACTTTC. It is translated as CASSATSSGANVLTF.

J is TRBJ2-2 and V is TRBV9; possible D gene TRBD2, 7 bases. V gave up 7 bases and J gave up 5 bases, with 18 bases separating them. Germline V gene lookup returns CDR1 SGDLS and CDR2 YYNGEE. CDR3 size: 15 residues. The CDR3, as DNA: TGTGCCAGCGGGGGGGGCAGGGGTTTAACCGGGGAGCTGTTTTTT. This encodes CASGGGRGLTGELFF. Variable domain in full (rest from reference TRBV9 and TRBJ2-2): DSGVTQTPKHLITATGQRVTLRCSPRSGDLSVYWYQQSLDQGLQFLIQYYNGEERAKGNILERFSAQQFPDLHSELNLSSLELGDSALYFCASGGGRGLTGELFFGEGSRLTVL.

The J gene is TRBJ1-3, the V gene TRBV7-6; possibly TRBD1 for D (5 bases). Germline V CDR1 and CDR2: SGHVS, FNYEAQ. This CDR3 is built from 16 residues. With 6 bases removed from V and 0 bases from J, the gap between germline ends came to 15 bases. The chain's CDR3 is CASSSGTAYSGNTIYF. CDR3 in DNA: TGTGCCAGCAGTTCCGGGACTGCCTACTCTGGAAACACCATATATTTT.

The chain combines TRBV7-3 with TRBJ1-1; D is uncertain. This CDR3 has 13 amino acids. The germline V gene encodes CDR1 SGHTA and CDR2 FQGTGA. With 5 bases removed from V and 0 bases from J, the gap between germline ends came to 7 bases. CDR3 bases: TGTGCCAGCAGCCCAGAAGTGAACACTGAAGCTTTCTTT. This gives the protein CASSPEVNTEAFF.

This rearrangement joins TRBV2 to TRBJ1-1; the D gene is possibly TRBD1 (6 bases). The CDR3 runs 16 residues. Germline CDR1 and CDR2: SNHLY and FYNNEI. Between the trimmed V and J ends, which lost 7 bases and 1 base, there was a span of 19 bases. The CDR3 region is CASNVGRGRGNTEAFF. The CDR3 coding sequence is TGTGCCAGCAATGTAGGGCGGGGGCGCGGGAACACTGAAGCTTTCTTT.

V gene TRBV4-1 combines with J gene TRBJ2-3, with 15 bases lining up with TRBD2. The CDR3 runs 20 residues. Trimming cost V 6 bases and J 2 bases; bases outside gene matches: 15. The germline gives CDR1 MGHRA, CDR2 YSYEKL. CDR3 DNA sequence: TGCGCCAGCAGTCAACCGGGACTAGCGGGAGGAAGGGGCAACACAGATACGCAGTATTTT. Protein product: CASSQPGLAGGRGNTDTQYF.

The CDR3 nucleotides read TGTGCCAGCAGTCCGAGTACAGCGGGGCAGCCCCAGCATTTT. It codes for CASSPSTAGQPQHF. J is TRBJ1-5 and V is TRBV6-5; D not certain. The CDR3 consists of 14 residues. From germline, CDR1 is MNHEY and CDR2 SVGAGI. Trimming took off 5 bases at V and 7 bases at J, with 15 bases between the two ends.

This chain's CDR3 is CASRGQGARGTEAFF. CDR3 in DNA: TGCGCCAGCAGAGGACAGGGCGCAAGGGGAACTGAAGCTTTCTTT. The rearrangement uses TRBV4-1 and TRBJ1-1, with 8 bases fitting TRBD1. The V and J ends lost 6 bases and 5 bases, in that order; junction bases with no gene match: 11. Per germline, CDR1 MGHRA and CDR2 YSYEKL. CDR3 length: 15 amino acids.